This T cell receptor (beta chain) was identified in a study of tumor-infiltrating lymphocytes in primary liver carcinoma. Germline DNA was also extracted, while the blood RNA originated from unsorted whole blood. cDNA specific to TCR beta was made from 450 to 650 ng of total RNA, with a constant-region primer employed for priming. Researchers made the TCR beta libraries by running three nested multiplex PCR rounds with slightly modified ARM-PCR. The first two PCR rounds, roughly 10 cycles each, used TRBV1-TRBV30 forward primers and a C-beta reverse primer. One entry per CDR3 protein, called by TCRdb with MiXCR from the multiplex PCR reads. The repertoire holds about 200,000 distinct CDR3 sequences, less than 75% seen once, with 6% to 8.5% in the top ten. The V gene's germline CDR1 is SGHDT and CDR2 YYEEEE. CDR3 length: 16 amino acids. Trimming took 4 bases from V and 2 from J; bases not matched to a gene: 9.

This clonotype was picked up many times. The specimen was peripheral blood. The chain combines TRBV5-6 with TRBJ2-1; 7 bases align to TRBD1. This clonotype was obtained from a woman aged 60-75 years with primary liver carcinoma and hepatitis B virus infection. The CDR3: CASSPTGTVTYNEQFF. The CDR3 bases are TGTGCCAGCAGCCCGACAGGGACCGTAACCTACAATGAGCAGTTCTTC.